This T cell receptor (beta chain) was found in a study of ipilimumab plus nivolumab after autologous stem cell transplantation. Study background: A median of roughly eight nivolumab and 5 ipilimumab doses were given. Myeloma patients were high-risk transplant-naive or relapsed within 3 years of first autologous transplant.

Starting 14 to 28 days after autologous transplant, ipilimumab 1 mg/kg was given. As for this clone: Its antigen is still unknown.

Some clones are missing from TCRdb's copy, which holds only in-frame ones; the method was immunoSEQ multiplex PCR. The sample holds tens of thousands of clones; 80% to 95% are singletons and the top ten take 0.75% to 1%. Study-wide results and caveats: Authors suggest TCR repertoire, Treg phenotype and gut microbiota support further study.

Trimming removed 1 base at V and 7 bases at J, with 13 bases between. This CDR3 is built from 14 residues. Germline V gene lookup returns CDR1 MGHRA and CDR2 YSYEKL. This chain joins TRBV4-1 and TRBJ1-2; possible D gene TRBD1, 5 bases. The receptor comes from a male donor with multiple myeloma. Sample: PBMCs, taken in a trial of ipilimumab plus nivolumab as post-transplant consolidation. CDR3 sequence reads: CASSQGTQLGGYTF. The CDR3 DNA reads as TGCGCCAGCAGCCAAGGGACACAGCTGGGTGGCTACACCTTC.